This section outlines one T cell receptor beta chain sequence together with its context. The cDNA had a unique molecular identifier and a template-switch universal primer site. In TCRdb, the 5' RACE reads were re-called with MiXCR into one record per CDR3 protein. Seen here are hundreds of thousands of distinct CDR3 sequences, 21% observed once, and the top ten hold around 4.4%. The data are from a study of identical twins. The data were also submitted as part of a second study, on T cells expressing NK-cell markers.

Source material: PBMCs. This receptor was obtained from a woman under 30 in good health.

Written as DNA, the CDR3 is TGCGCCAGCAGCCCCCCTCGGGGGTACGAGCAGTACTTC. Amino acid sequence: CASSPPRGYEQYF. This chain joins TRBV5-1 and TRBJ2-7; maybe TRBD2 (6 bases). V was pared by 4 bases and J by 4 bases, with 12 bases between. Germline lookup yields CDR1 SGHRS and CDR2 YFSETQ. CDR3 size: 13 residues.